What follows are 12 T cell receptor beta chains derived from one specimen sequenced in a study of blood T cell repertoires in COVID-19. Using immunoSEQ multiplex PCR, the repertoire was profiled, and TCRdb retains in-frame clones only, with some absent. This table holds some 150,000 clones, 81% found once. The material sequenced was peripheral blood. The receptors stem from an older woman with active or convalescent COVID-19.

The chain carries TRBV2 and TRBJ1-1; possibly TRBD1 for D (6 bases). The ends were cut back, 6 bases at V and 11 bases at J, with 19 bases in the middle. The germline V gene has CDR1 SNHLY and CDR2 FYNNEI. The CDR3 runs to 13 residues. In DNA form, the CDR3 reads TGTGCCAGCAGGGGGGCCTTTTTCAGAACGGCTTTCTTT. This sequence encodes CASRGAFFRTAFF.

This sequence joins TRBV10-3 and TRBJ2-7, with D perhaps TRBD2 (5 bases). The CDR3 covers 11 residues. The V and J ends lost 11 bases and 2 bases respectively, with 10 bases between them. The germline CDR1 and CDR2 sequences are ENHRY and SYGVKD. In nucleotides, the CDR3 is TGTGCCTCTCAGGAGGCCTACGAGCAGTACTTC. Protein product: CASQEAYEQYF.

The gene calls are TRBV2 and TRBJ2-7, with 7 positions matching TRBD1. This CDR3 comprises 14 residues. V was clipped by 7 bases and J by 2 bases; unmatched bases: 8. Looked up from germline, CDR1 is SNHLY and CDR2 is FYNNEI. The CDR3 sequence is CASTRDRGAYEQYF. The CDR3, as DNA: TGTGCCAGCACCCGGGACAGAGGAGCCTACGAGCAGTACTTC.

The chain links TRBV11-2 to TRBJ2-5; TRBD2 aligns across 14 bases. The trim removed 3 bases at V and 9 bases at J, leaving 9 bases unmatched. The CDR3 has 16 residues. Germline-derived CDR1 and CDR2 are SGHAT and FQNNGV. Written as DNA, the CDR3 is TGTGCCAGCAGCTTTACAGGGACTAGCGGGGGAAGGTCCCAGTACTTC. Amino acid sequence: CASSFTGTSGGRSQYF.

The V gene is TRBV2, the J gene TRBJ2-7, with a tentative D call TRBD1 (6 bases). V lost 4 bases to trimming and J lost 2 bases, with 12 bases between them. Looked up from germline, CDR1 is SNHLY and CDR2 is FYNNEI. The CDR3 is 14 residues long. The CDR3 region is CASSGFGQTYEQYF. The CDR3 coding sequence is TGTGCCAGCAGTGGATTCGGACAGACCTACGAGCAGTACTTC.

The rearrangement joins TRBV20-1 to TRBJ1-1; D uncertain. Per germline, CDR1 DFQATT and CDR2 SNEGSKA (reference sequence). Between the trimmed V and J ends, which lost 3 bases and 0 bases, there was a span of 14 bases. The CDR3 spans 15 residues. Here the CDR3 reads CSASSFKPMNTEAFF. Written as DNA, the CDR3 is TGCAGTGCTAGTAGTTTCAAGCCGATGAACACTGAAGCTTTCTTT.

The V and J genes are TRBV18 and TRBJ1-1; tentatively, D is TRBD1 (6 bases). The CDR3 is 14 residues long. V was shortened by 3 bases and J by 11 bases, with 19 bases between the two germline ends. Germline assignment: CDR1 KGHSH and CDR2 LQKENI. The CDR3 DNA follows: TGTGCCAGCTCACCGTCCGGGACACCGGTAGGGGCTTTCTTT. Translated, it gives CASSPSGTPVGAFF.

V usage is TRBV28 and J usage is TRBJ1-5; 7 nucleotides align to TRBD1. CDR3 length: 14 residues. J lost 4 bases, V lost 6 bases, and 6 bases had no gene match. Germline CDR1 and CDR2: MDHEN and SYDVKM. CDR3 nucleotide sequence: TGTGCCAGCAGCCTCGGGACAGCGAATCAGCCCCAGCATTTT. The encoded protein is CASSLGTANQPQHF.

This clone has a single count. The chain couples TRBV24-1 to TRBJ2-5; 9 nucleotides line up with TRBD1. With V trimmed by 2 bases and J by 5 bases, 5 bases remained unmatched. Germline V lookup: CDR1 KGHDR, CDR2 SFDVKD. The CDR3 sequence is 15 residues long. In nucleotides, the CDR3 is TGTGCCACCAGTGATTGGGGGACAGGGCTCGAGACCCAGTACTTC. Residues: CATSDWGTGLETQYF.

This chain connects TRBV25-1 to TRBJ2-1; 7 positions match TRBD1. Trimming cost V 3 bases and J 5 bases; bases outside gene matches: 7. The CDR3 runs to 15 residues. CDR1 and CDR2 from the germline V gene are MGHDK and SYGVNS. The chain's CDR3 is CASSDEGGADNEQFF. The CDR3, as DNA: TGTGCCAGCAGTGATGAAGGGGGCGCTGACAATGAGCAGTTCTTC.

The chain recombines TRBV5-6 with TRBJ1-2, with TRBD1 identical over 9 bases. CDR1 SGHDT and CDR2 YYEEEE come from the germline V gene. V was clipped by 4 bases and J by 1 base; unmatched bases: 11. This CDR3 region has 17 residues. The CDR3 sequence is CASSPTGGRRGNYGYTF. In nucleotides, the CDR3 is TGTGCCAGCAGCCCAACAGGGGGCCGCAGGGGTAACTATGGCTACACCTTC.

The rearrangement uses TRBV7-2 and TRBJ2-3, with 7 bases aligning to TRBD2. The CDR3 sequence is 15 residues long. Germline V gives CDR1 SGHTA, CDR2 FQGNSA. V was pared by 3 bases and J by 2 bases, with 5 bases of the junction left unmatched. The CDR3 protein is CASSFSSGDTDTQYF. The CDR3 nucleotides are TGTGCCAGCAGCTTTTCTAGCGGCGACACAGATACGCAGTATTTT.